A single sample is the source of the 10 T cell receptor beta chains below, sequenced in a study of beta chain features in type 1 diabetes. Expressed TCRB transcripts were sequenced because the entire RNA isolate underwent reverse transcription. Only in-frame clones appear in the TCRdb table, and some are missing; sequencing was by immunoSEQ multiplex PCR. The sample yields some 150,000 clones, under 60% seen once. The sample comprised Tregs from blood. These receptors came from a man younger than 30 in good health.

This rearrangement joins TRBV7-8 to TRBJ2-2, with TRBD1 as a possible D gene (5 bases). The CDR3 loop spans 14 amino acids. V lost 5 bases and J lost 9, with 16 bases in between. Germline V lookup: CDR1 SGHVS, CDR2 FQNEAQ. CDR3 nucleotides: TGTGCCAGCAGCCTACTCAGGGATCGAAGGGAGCTGTTTTTT. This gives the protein CASSLLRDRRELFF.

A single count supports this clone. Here the CDR3 reads CASSLFFRERADTQYF. The CDR3 bases are TGCGCCAGCAGCTTGTTTTTCAGGGAAAGGGCAGATACGCAGTATTTT. J is TRBJ2-3 and V is TRBV5-1, with a tentative D call TRBD1 (5 bases). The CDR3 contains 16 residues. V shed 1 base and J shed 4 bases, with 16 bases lying between them. The germline gives CDR1 SGHRS, CDR2 YFSETQ.

The CDR3 region is CASSTGDPHYGYTF. For the CDR3, the DNA is TGTGCCAGCAGTACAGGGGATCCTCACTATGGCTACACCTTC. V usage is TRBV2 and J usage is TRBJ1-2; TRBD1 agrees at 7 bases. Germline values: CDR1 SNHLY, CDR2 FYNNEI. Trimming at V came to 5 bases and at J to 3 bases, leaving 6 bases not matched to a gene. The CDR3 totals 14 residues.

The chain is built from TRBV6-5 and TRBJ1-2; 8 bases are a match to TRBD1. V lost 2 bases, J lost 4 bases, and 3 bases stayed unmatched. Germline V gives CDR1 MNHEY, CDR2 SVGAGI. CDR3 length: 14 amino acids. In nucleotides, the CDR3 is TGTGCCAGCAGTTACCAAGGACAGGGCTATGGCTACACCTTC. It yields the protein CASSYQGQGYGYTF.

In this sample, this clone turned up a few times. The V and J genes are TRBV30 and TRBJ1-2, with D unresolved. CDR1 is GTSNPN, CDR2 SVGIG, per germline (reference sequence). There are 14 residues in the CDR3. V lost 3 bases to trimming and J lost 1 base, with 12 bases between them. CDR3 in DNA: TGTGCCTGGAGGGAACGACACTTTAACTATGGCTACACCTTC. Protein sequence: CAWRERHFNYGYTF.

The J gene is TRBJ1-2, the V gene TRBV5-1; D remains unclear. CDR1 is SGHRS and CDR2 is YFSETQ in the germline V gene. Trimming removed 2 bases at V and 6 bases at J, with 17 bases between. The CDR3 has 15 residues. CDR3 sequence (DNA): TGCGCCAGCAGCTTATCCCCCAGGCTTAGAGATGGCTACACCTTC. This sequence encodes CASSLSPRLRDGYTF.

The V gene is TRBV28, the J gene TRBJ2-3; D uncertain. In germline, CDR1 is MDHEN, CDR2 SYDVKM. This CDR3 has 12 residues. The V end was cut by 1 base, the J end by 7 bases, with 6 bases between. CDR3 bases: TGTGCCAGCAGTTTATTAAGCTATACGCAGTATTTT. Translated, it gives CASSLLSYTQYF.

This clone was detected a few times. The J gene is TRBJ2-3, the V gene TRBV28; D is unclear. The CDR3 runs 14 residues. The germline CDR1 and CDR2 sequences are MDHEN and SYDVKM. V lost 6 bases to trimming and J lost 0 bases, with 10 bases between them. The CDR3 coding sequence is TGTGCCAGCAGAAGACACCGGAGCACAGATACGCAGTATTTT. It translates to CASRRHRSTDTQYF.

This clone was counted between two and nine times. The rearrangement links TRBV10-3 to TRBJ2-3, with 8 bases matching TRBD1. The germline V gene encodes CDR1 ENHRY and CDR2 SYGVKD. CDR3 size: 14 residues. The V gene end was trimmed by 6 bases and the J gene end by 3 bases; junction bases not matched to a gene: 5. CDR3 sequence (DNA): TGTGCCATCAGAACCTACAGGGGGACAGATACGCAGTATTTT. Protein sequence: CAIRTYRGTDTQYF.

CDR3 sequence reads: CASRGITGRHEQFF. CDR3 coding DNA: TGTGCCAGTAGGGGCATAACAGGTCGGCATGAGCAGTTCTTC. The genes are TRBV19 and TRBJ2-1; D is perhaps TRBD1 (5 bases). Germline CDR1 reads LNHDA; CDR2 reads SQIVND (reference sequence). Trimming took 6 bases from V and 8 from J, leaving 17 bases between them. CDR3 length: 14 residues.